A selection of T cell receptor beta chains follows, all from one sample in a study of shared clonotypes between healthy human individuals. Some clones are missing from TCRdb's copy, which holds only in-frame ones; the method was immunoSEQ multiplex PCR. Counted here are hundreds of thousands of clones, around 78% occurring once; the ten biggest clones make up roughly 1.9%. What was sequenced was memory CD4+ T cells sorted from blood. These receptors were collected from a woman in her thirties in good health. Both conserved end residues are part of each CDR3. The order of the fields is J gene, D gene, V gene, clone size, CDR3 DNA, CDR3 protein. D genes are given only for firm matches. Clone size appears in some rows only: once, few, many, or a class for an expanded clone.

TRBJ2-7 TRBD1 TRBV7-6 - TGTGCCAGCAGCTTAGAGGGCCCCGGGACAGGGGAGGAGAACGAGCAGTACTTC CASSLEGPGTGEENEQYF
TRBJ1-2 TRBD1 TRBV12-5 few TGTGCTAGTGGCTCCGGACAGGGGAACTATGGCTACACCTTC CASGSGQGNYGYTF
TRBJ2-7 - TRBV20-1 - TGCAGTGCTAGGCTGGAGTACGAGCAGTACTTC CSARLEYEQYF
TRBJ2-7 TRBD1 TRBV28 - TGTGCCAGCAGGGGGGACAGGATAAACTACGAGCAGTACTTC CASRGDRINYEQYF
TRBJ1-5 - TRBV19 - TGTGCCAGCCGAACGAGGGACTTGGGTCAGCCCCAGCATTTT CASRTRDLGQPQHF
TRBJ2-7 TRBD1 TRBV15 - TGTGCCACCAGCAGAGATCTTTGGACAGGGGGCCGAGAGCAGTACTTC CATSRDLWTGGREQYF
TRBJ2-5 - TRBV10-2 - TGCGCCAGCAGTACAAAATCCGGGACTTATGGAACCCAGTACTTC CASSTKSGTYGTQYF
TRBJ2-3 TRBD1 TRBV27 - TGTGCCAGCAGTCTCCGGGACAGGGCCTGGGGAGATACGCAGTATTTT CASSLRDRAWGDTQYF
TRBJ2-7 TRBD1 TRBV25-1 once TGTGCCAGAGGGGACAGGCTCTACGAGCAGTACTTC CARGDRLYEQYF
TRBJ1-1 - TRBV5-1 - TGCGCCAGCAGCAAAGTGGACGGGGAGACTGAAGCTTTCTTT CASSKVDGETEAFF
TRBJ2-7 - TRBV28 - TGTGCCAGCAGCTCCAGGGTTCGGTACGAGCAGTACTTC CASSSRVRYEQYF
TRBJ1-1 TRBD1 TRBV18 - TGTGCCAGCTGCCGGGACAGGGTGCGGACGAACACTGAAGCTTTCTTT CASCRDRVRTNTEAFF
TRBJ2-3 TRBD2 TRBV6-6 many TGTGCCAGCAGTCCCCTAGCGGGAGGGACAGATACGCAGTATTTT CASSPLAGGTDTQYF
TRBJ2-1 TRBD1 TRBV11-2 - TGTGCCAGCAGCTTGGGACAGACGTACAATGAGCAGTTCTTC CASSLGQTYNEQFF
TRBJ1-2 - TRBV11-2 few TGTGCCAGCAGCCGGGGAGCCCAGGGGATCTATGGCTACACCTTC CASSRGAQGIYGYTF
TRBJ2-5 - TRBV5-4 - TGTGCCAGCAGATCCCGGGACCAAGAGACCCAGTACTTC CASRSRDQETQYF
TRBJ2-5 TRBD1 TRBV2 few TGTGCCGCAGCCCGCGAGGGACAGGGGCAAGAGACCCAGTACTTC CAAAREGQGQETQYF
TRBJ1-4 - TRBV28 - TGTGCCAGCAGTCCCTATCCTGGGGGTGAAAAACTGTTTTTT CASSPYPGGEKLFF
TRBJ2-7 - TRBV14 many TGTGCCAGCAGCCGGGGGCTAGCGATCTACGAGCAGTACTTC CASSRGLAIYEQYF
TRBJ2-1 - TRBV19 many TGTGCCAGTAATGCCCCTTACTCCTTCAATGAGCAGTTCTTC CASNAPYSFNEQFF